This TCR beta chain originates from a study of vaccination and CD4 T cells after COVID-19 (dated by TCRdb to between 2021 and 2022). As for the study more broadly: Convalescent patients had a positive SARS-CoV-2 result on nasal swab PCR, and of these patients, several had mild disease and one had severe disease. The convalescent cohort included six males and four females, with two Hispanic individuals, seven Caucasians, two Asians and one multiracial person. Control cultures used a CEFX viral epitope pool as positive control, an HIV-1 Nef peptide pool as negative control, or no peptide. Participants received two doses of either the Pfizer-BioNTech BNT162b2 vaccine (n=8) or the Moderna mRNA-1273 vaccine (n=2). The spike-specific CD4+ TCR repertoire was compared before and after mRNA vaccination in 10 COVID-19 convalescent patients and a handful of infection-naive healthy vaccine recipients. Post-COVID blood samples from convalescent patients were collected a median of around 100 days after diagnosis, with a range of about 30 to 170 days. The cultures were stimulated with overlapping spike peptide pools from SARS-CoV-2 and from the common cold coronaviruses HCoV-NL63, HCoV-OC43 and HCoV-229E. Post-vaccine blood samples were taken a median of 72 days after the second vaccine dose, with a range of roughly 13 to 250 days. Study-wide conclusions, independent of this receptor: Relatively few convalescent patients were included in the study, and early timepoints after natural infection were not analyzed. Among convalescent patients, a median 86.3% of the SARS-CoV-2-reactive clones seen after vaccination appeared only after vaccination, which suggests priming specific to the vaccine. Of the vaccine-specific clones found in convalescent patients, nearly all (304 of 307) were mono-reactive for SARS-CoV-2 spike instead of being cross-reactive with common cold coronaviruses. Although the median number of SARS-CoV-2-reactive clonotypes went up from roughly 23 after infection to about 38 after vaccination, the increase was not significant.

The library was prepared using PCR. TCR sequencing of DNA from cultured CD4+ T cells used the Oncomine TCR Beta short-read assay at the Johns Hopkins FTIC core. The QIAamp micro DNA kit was used to extract genomic DNA from the cultured CD4+ T cells. Oncomine TCR Beta libraries from cultured CD4+ T cells were pooled with unique dual indexes and sequenced on an Illumina iSeq 100. From the authors' description of their analysis: Non-productive sequences were filtered out, and CDR3s that did not start with C, did not end with F or W, or were shorter than 7 amino acids were discarded. The MANAFEST web application identified antigen-specific clonotypes by comparing peptide-stimulated wells against reference wells and other culture wells. For a clone to be called positive, the clone needed an FDR below 0.05, an odds ratio above 5, and a productive frequency above 0.1% in at least two of three replicate wells. Clonotypes that were significantly expanded in both SARS-CoV-2 spike wells and at least one common cold coronavirus spike condition were defined as cross-reactive. Using R version 3.6.1, CDR3 homology was evaluated through Levenshtein distances (stringdist) along with unrooted phylogenetic trees (ape). TCRdb redid the processing of the public reads, applying fastp at Q25 and MiXCR, and retained in-frame beta chains. Entries that share a CDR3 protein sequence are merged under the most common genes and DNA. TCRdb, not the authors, supplied the V and J calls. Across this sample there are 15,000 to 25,000 distinct CDR3 sequences, with approximately 40% seen only once. The ten largest clonotypes hold over 12% of the sample.

Reading the label with the study, this specimen's treatment or condition is: approximately 11-day PBMC culture with coronavirus spike peptide pools or control peptides (ViraFEST assay). The ViraFEST assay, used in the study, expanded antigen-specific T cells with peptide pools and then identified the expanded clonotypes through TCR sequencing. The convalescent patients' positive SARS-CoV-2 PCR tests fell between March and December 2020, which was before the Alpha, Beta and Delta variants emerged in the United States. Each well held 2 million or so PBMCs cultured in IMDM containing roughly 5% human AB serum and around 9.2 IU/ml IL-2, with 8 to 10 ug/ml peptide pools added. On days 3 and 7, half of the culture medium was replaced with fresh IL-2-containing medium. After roughly 9 days of culture, CD4+ T cells were isolated by negative selection with the EasySep CD4+ T cell isolation kit. Ficoll-Paque Plus gradient centrifugation was used to isolate PBMCs from whole blood, and the isolated PBMCs were then either used fresh or cryopreserved at -140C. Each culture condition was generally run in triplicate wells.

Only a few counts were recorded for this clonotype. Its antigen remains unidentified. No clone much larger than this one lies a single base away; base qualities are absent. This receptor was taken from a human donor with COVID-19. The sequencing sample was made of cultured CD4+ T cells from blood.

This receptor carries the CDR3 CASSQGRTRNQPQHF. The DNA sequence reads TGCGCCAGCAGCCAAGGCCGGACCCGTAATCAGCCCCAGCATTTT. In this chain, TRBV4-3 is recombined with TRBJ1-5; confidence is insufficient to name the D gene. The germline V gene yields LGHNA for CDR1 and YSLEER for CDR2. The germline ends are 11 bases apart after V is trimmed by 1 base and J by 4 bases. Measured from the cysteine to the phenylalanine, the CDR3 is 15 residues long. Only the CDR3 DNA stays, 45 bases, in frame from base 1.